This TCR beta chain appears in the sequencing data of a study of radiation and T cells in renal cell carcinoma. Time point denoted: blood 4 weeks post-SBRT, at nephrectomy. Treatment defined: 15 Gy SBRT to primary tumor, nephrectomy 4 weeks later. Nephrectomy followed 15 Gy stereotactic body radiation by 4 weeks. Serial blood draws occurred at baseline and 2 and 4 weeks post-SBRT. From germline, CDR1 is LNHNV and CDR2 YYDKDF (reference sequence). The germline V and J ends were trimmed by 1 base and 3 bases, with 12 bases remaining between them. The CDR3 covers 15 residues. Sequencing used immunoSEQ multiplex PCR; TCRdb keeps in-frame clones, though not all of them. The profile shows 140,000 to 150,000 clones, approximately 86% of them singletons.

Sequenced here: blood, sampled from a patient whose treatment included radiotherapy and nephrectomy. The chain employs TRBV15 and TRBJ1-2; weak D call: TRBD1 (6 bases). The clonotype originates from a woman aged 50 to 60 with renal cell carcinoma. CDR3 sequence: CATSRVGGADYGYTF. The CDR3 bases are TGTGCCACCAGCAGAGTGGGGGGGGCGGACTATGGCTACACCTTC. Drawing the rest from reference TRBV15 and TRBJ1-2, the complete variable domain is DAMVIQNPRYQVTQFGKPVTLSCSQTLNHNVMYWYQQKSSQAPKLLFHYYDKDFNNEADTPDNFQSRRPNTSFCFLDIRSPGLGDTAMYLCATSRVGGADYGYTFGSGTRLTVV.